Each of the 10 T cell receptor beta chains below was sequenced from the same sample in a study of cytomegalovirus exposure and HLA in healthy donors. Amplification used 60 Vbeta primers and 13 Jbeta primers. The assay was immunoSEQ multiplex PCR, and TCRdb's table has in-frame clones only and misses some. Among approximately 150,000 clones listed, roughly three quarters were seen once. Sequenced sample: PBMCs. The source of these receptors is a woman aged 40 to 50 in good health and CMV-seronegative.

The chain joins TRBV18 to TRBJ2-3, with 8 bases identical to TRBD1. The V segment lost 5 bases and the J segment 3 bases; nucleotides outside the gene matches: 7. The CDR3 runs to 15 residues. CDR1 and CDR2 from the germline V gene are KGHSH and LQKENI. The CDR3 loop reads CASSLGQALTDTQYF. The CDR3 coding sequence is TGTGCCAGCTCATTGGGACAGGCACTTACAGATACGCAGTATTTT.

The rearrangement uses TRBV10-3 and TRBJ1-6, with D uncertain. Trimming took off 2 bases at V and 11 bases at J, with 7 bases between the two ends. The CDR3 covers 12 residues. In germline, CDR1 is ENHRY, CDR2 SYGVKD. The DNA for the CDR3 is TGTGCCATCAGTGAGGGGCACCCACCCCTCCACTTT. This codes for CAISEGHPPLHF.

J is TRBJ1-1 and V is TRBV6-5; D is undetermined. V was cut by 0 bases and J by 5 bases, with 7 bases left in between. This CDR3 is built from 13 residues. In germline, CDR1 is MNHEY, CDR2 SVGAGI. CDR3 sequence (DNA): TGTGCCAGCAGTTACTCGACGAGGACTGAAGCTTTCTTT. Its translation is CASSYSTRTEAFF.

The CDR3 here is CASVPGDRGYEQYF. The CDR3 DNA reads TGTGCCAGCGTACCCGGGGACAGGGGCTACGAGCAGTACTTC. This chain links TRBV28 with TRBJ2-7; 10 bases are shared with TRBD1. CDR1 and CDR2 from the germline V gene are MDHEN and SYDVKM. The V and J ends lost 8 bases and 3 bases, in that order; junction bases with no gene match: 7. The CDR3 spans 14 residues.

V usage is TRBV7-6 and J usage is TRBJ2-7, with TRBD1 as a possible D gene (9 bases). The CDR3 loop spans 16 amino acids. The V end was cut by 1 base, the J end by 6 bases, with 19 bases between. Germline V gene data show CDR1 as SGHVS and CDR2 as FNYEAQ. The CDR3 is CASSLDSGTGSIEQYF. As DNA, the CDR3 is TGTGCCAGCAGCTTAGATAGCGGGACAGGGAGTATCGAGCAGTACTTC.

About this clone: One junction end disagrees with the germline gene, perhaps due to a read error. The J gene is TRBJ2-4, the V gene TRBV6-5; 8 nucleotides agree with TRBD1. Germline V CDR1 and CDR2: MNHEY, SVGAGI. This CDR3 has 14 residues. The CDR3 is CASSTTGAKNSQYF. CDR3 DNA: TGTGCCAGCAGTACGACAGGGGCCAAAAACAGTCAGTACTTC.

J is TRBJ1-2 and V is TRBV5-6; TRBD1 matches 9 bases. CDR1 SGHDT and CDR2 YYEEEE come from the germline V gene. The J segment lost 4 bases and the V segment lost 5 bases, leaving 6 bases of the junction unmatched. The CDR3 runs to 14 residues. The CDR3 nucleotides are TGTGCCAGCAGGCGGGACAGGGTTGCCTATGGCTACACCTTC. This translates into CASRRDRVAYGYTF.

V usage is TRBV7-9 and J usage is TRBJ2-3, with TRBD1 matching 7 bases. With 6 bases clipped from V and 6 bases from J, the junction kept 9 bases outside the gene matches. This CDR3 has 14 residues. The germline V gene encodes CDR1 SEHNR and CDR2 FQNEAQ (reference sequence). CDR3 sequence: CASRGTELGDTQYF. The CDR3 coding sequence is TGTGCCAGCAGGGGGACAGAGCTCGGGGATACGCAGTATTTT.

This clone was detected only once. Mismatch with germline at one junction end may stem from a read error. The chain is built from TRBV7-9 and TRBJ2-7, with D possibly matching TRBD2 (6 bases). The CDR3 consists of 16 residues. Germline-derived CDR1 and CDR2 are SEHNR and FQNEAQ (reference sequence). CDR3 nucleotides: TGTTCCAGCAGCCCTCCAGGAGGGGCCGATACCTACGAGCAGTACTTC. This sequence encodes CSSSPPGGADTYEQYF.

This chain connects TRBV10-1 to TRBJ2-7, with 8 nucleotides matching TRBD1. CDR1 and CDR2 from the germline V gene are WNHNN and SYGVQD (reference sequence). The CDR3 runs 15 residues. Trimming took 3 bases from V and 1 from J; bases not matched to a gene: 5. CDR3 sequence: CASSDRGRRSYEQYF. The CDR3 DNA is TGCGCCAGCAGTGACAGGGGGCGAAGATCCTACGAGCAGTACTTC.